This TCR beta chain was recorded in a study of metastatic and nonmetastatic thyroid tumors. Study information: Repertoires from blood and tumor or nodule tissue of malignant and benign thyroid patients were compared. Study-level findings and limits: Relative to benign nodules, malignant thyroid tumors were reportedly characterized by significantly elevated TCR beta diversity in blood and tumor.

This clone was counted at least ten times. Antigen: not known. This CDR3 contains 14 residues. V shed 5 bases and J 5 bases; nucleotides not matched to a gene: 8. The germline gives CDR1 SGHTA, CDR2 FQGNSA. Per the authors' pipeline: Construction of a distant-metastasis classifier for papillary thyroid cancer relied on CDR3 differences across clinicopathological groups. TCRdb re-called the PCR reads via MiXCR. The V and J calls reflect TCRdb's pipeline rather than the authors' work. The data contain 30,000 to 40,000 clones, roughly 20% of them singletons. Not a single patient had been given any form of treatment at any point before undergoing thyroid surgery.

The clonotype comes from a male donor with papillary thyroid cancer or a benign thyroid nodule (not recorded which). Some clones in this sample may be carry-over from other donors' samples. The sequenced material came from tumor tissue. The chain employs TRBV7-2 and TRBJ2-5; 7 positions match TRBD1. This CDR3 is CASSKPGQWETQYF. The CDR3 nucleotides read TGTGCCAGCAGCAAACCGGGACAGTGGGAGACCCAGTACTTC.